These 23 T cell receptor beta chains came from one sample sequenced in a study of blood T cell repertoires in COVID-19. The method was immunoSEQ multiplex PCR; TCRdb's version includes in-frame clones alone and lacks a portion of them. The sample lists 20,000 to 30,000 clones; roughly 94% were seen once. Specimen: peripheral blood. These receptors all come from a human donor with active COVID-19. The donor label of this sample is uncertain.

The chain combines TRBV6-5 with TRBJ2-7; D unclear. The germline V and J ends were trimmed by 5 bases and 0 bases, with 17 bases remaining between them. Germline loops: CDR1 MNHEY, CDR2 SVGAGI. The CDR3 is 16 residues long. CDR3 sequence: CASSNFGGSFSYEQYF. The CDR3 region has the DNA TGTGCCAGCAGTAACTTCGGCGGTAGCTTCTCCTACGAGCAGTACTTC.

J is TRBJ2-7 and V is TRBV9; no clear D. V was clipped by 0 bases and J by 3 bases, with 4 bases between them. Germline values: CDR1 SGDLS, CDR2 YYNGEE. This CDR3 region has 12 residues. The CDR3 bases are TGTGCCAGCAGCGTAGACTTCTACGAGCAGTACTTC. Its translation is CASSVDFYEQYF. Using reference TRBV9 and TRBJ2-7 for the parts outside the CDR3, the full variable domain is DSGVTQTPKHLITATGQRVTLRCSPRSGDLSVYWYQQSLDQGLQFLIQYYNGEERAKGNILERFSAQQFPDLHSELNLSSLELGDSALYFCASSVDFYEQYFGPGTRLTVT.

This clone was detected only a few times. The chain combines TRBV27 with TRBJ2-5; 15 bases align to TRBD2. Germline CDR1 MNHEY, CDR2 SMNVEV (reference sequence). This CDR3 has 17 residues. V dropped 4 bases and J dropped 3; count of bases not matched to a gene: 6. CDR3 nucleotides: TGTGCCAGCAGTTACCGGACTAGCGGGAGGGGAGAAGAGACCCAGTACTTC. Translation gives CASSYRTSGRGEETQYF.

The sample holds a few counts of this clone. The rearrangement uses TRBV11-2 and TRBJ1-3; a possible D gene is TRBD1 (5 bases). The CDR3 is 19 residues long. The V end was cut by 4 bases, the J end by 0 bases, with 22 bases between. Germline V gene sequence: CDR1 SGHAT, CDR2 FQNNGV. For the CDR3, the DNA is TGTGCCAGCAGCTCCTTACGTAGACAGCCTCGGAGCTCTGGAAACACCATATATTTT. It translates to CASSSLRRQPRSSGNTIYF.

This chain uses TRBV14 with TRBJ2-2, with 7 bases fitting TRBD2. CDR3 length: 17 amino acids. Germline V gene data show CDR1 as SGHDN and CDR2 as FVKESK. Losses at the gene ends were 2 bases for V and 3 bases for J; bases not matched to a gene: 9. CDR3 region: CASSQRDGRSDTGELFF. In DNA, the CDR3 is TGTGCCAGCAGCCAAAGGGACGGGAGGAGTGACACCGGGGAGCTGTTTTTT.

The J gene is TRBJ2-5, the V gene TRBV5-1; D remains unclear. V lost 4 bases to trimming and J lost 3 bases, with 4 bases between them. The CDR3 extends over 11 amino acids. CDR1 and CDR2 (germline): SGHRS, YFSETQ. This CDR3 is CASSQKETQYF. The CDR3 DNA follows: TGCGCCAGCAGCCAAAAAGAGACCCAGTACTTC.

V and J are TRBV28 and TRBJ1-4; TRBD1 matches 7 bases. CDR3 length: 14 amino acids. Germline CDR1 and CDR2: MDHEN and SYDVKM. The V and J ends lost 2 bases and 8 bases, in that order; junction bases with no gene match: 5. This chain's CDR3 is CASSLRGLVEKLFF. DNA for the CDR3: TGTGCCAGCAGTTTAAGGGGGCTGGTGGAAAAACTGTTTTTT.

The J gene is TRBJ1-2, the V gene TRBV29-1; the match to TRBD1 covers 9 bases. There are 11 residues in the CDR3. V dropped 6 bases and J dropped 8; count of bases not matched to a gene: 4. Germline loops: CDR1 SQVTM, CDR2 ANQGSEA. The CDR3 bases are TGCAGCGTCCGGACAGGGGTAGGCTACACCTTC. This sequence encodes CSVRTGVGYTF.

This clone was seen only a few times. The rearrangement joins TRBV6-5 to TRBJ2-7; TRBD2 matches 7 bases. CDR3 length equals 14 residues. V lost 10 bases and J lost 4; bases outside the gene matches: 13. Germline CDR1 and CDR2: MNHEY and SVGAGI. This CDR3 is CATARGGSKYEQYF. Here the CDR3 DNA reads TGTGCCACCGCTAGGGGAGGGTCAAAATACGAGCAGTACTTC.

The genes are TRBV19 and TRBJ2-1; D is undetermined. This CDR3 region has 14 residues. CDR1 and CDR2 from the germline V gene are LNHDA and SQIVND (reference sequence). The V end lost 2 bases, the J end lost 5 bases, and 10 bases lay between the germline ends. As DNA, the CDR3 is TGTGCCAGTAGTATATCATGGTCGGACAATGAGCAGTTCTTC. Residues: CASSISWSDNEQFF.

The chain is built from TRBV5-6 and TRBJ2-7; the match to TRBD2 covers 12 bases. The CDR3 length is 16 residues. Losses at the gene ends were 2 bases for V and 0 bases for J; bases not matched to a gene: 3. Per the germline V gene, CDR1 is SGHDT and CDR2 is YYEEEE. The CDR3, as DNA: TGTGCCAGCAGCTTTGGACTAGCGGGGAGCTCCTACGAGCAGTACTTC. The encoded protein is CASSFGLAGSSYEQYF. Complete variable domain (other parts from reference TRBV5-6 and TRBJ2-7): DAGVTQSPTHLIKTRGQQVTLRCSPKSGHDTVSWYQQALGQGPQFIFQYYEEEERQRGNFPDRFSGHQFPNYSSELNVNALLLGDSALYLCASSFGLAGSSYEQYFGPGTRLTVT.

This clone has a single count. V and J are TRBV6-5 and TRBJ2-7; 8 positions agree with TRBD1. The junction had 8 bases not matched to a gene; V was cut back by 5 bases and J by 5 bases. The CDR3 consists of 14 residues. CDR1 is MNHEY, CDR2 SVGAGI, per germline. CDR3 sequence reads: CASSPRQGIHEQYF. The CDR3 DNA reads TGTGCCAGCAGTCCCAGACAGGGGATCCACGAGCAGTACTTC.

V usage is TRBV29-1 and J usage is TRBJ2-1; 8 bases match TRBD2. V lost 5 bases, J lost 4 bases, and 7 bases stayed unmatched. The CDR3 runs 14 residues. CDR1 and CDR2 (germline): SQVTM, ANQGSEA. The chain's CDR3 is CSVRAGGPYNEQFF. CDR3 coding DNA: TGCAGCGTTCGCGCGGGGGGCCCTTACAATGAGCAGTTCTTC.

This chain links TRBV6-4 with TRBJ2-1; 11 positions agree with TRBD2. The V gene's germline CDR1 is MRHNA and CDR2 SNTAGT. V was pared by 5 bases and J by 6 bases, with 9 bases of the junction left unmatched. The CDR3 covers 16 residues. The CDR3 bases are TGTGCCAGCAGTCAAGGTGGGCTAGCGGGAGGCAATGAGCAGTTCTTC. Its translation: CASSQGGLAGGNEQFF.

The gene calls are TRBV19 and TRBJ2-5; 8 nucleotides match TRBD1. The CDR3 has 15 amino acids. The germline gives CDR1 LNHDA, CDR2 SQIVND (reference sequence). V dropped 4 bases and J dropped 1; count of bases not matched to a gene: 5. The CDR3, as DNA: TGTGCCAGTAGTACAGGGGGCGTATTCCAAGAGACCCAGTACTTC. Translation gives CASSTGGVFQETQYF.

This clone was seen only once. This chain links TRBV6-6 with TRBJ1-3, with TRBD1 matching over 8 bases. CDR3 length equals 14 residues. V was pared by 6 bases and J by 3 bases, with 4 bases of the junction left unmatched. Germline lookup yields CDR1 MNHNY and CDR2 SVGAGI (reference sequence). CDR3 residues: CASRRDRFGNTIYF. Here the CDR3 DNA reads TGTGCCAGCAGAAGGGACAGGTTTGGAAACACCATATATTTT.

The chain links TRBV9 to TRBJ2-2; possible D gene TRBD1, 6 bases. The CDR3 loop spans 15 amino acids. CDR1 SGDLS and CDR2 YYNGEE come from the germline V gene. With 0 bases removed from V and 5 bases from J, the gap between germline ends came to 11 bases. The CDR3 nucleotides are TGTGCCAGCAGCGTAGGGGCGAGGGGGACCGGGGAGCTGTTTTTT. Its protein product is CASSVGARGTGELFF.

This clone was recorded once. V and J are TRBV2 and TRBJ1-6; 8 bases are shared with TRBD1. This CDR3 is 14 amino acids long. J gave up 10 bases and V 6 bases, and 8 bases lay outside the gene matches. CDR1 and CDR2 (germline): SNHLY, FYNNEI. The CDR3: CASRAGQGSSPLHF. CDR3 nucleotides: TGTGCCAGCAGAGCTGGACAGGGAAGCTCACCCCTCCACTTT.

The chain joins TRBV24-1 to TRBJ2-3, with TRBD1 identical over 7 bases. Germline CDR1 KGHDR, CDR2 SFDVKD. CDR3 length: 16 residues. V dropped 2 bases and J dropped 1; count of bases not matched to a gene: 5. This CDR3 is CATSDSSGTGTDTQYF. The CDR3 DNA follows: TGTGCCACCAGTGATTCCTCCGGGACAGGCACAGATACGCAGTATTTT.

The CDR3 loop is CASSATGDRRRETQYF. CDR3 DNA sequence: TGTGCCAGCAGCGCGACAGGGGATAGGAGGAGGGAGACCCAGTACTTC. This rearrangement joins TRBV9 to TRBJ2-5; TRBD1 matches at 8 bases. The V segment lost 3 bases and the J segment 5 bases; nucleotides outside the gene matches: 12. The CDR3 is 16 residues long. CDR1 SGDLS and CDR2 YYNGEE come from the germline V gene.

This chain's CDR3 is CASSPSVAGSNTGELFF. The DNA for the CDR3 is TGTGCCAGCAGCCCCAGCGTAGCGGGAAGCAACACCGGGGAGCTGTTTTTT. The V call is TRBV9, the J call TRBJ2-2, with 8 bases that match TRBD2. From germline, CDR1 is SGDLS and CDR2 YYNGEE. The CDR3 has 17 amino acids. The V gene end was trimmed by 4 bases and the J gene end by 2 bases; junction bases not matched to a gene: 10.

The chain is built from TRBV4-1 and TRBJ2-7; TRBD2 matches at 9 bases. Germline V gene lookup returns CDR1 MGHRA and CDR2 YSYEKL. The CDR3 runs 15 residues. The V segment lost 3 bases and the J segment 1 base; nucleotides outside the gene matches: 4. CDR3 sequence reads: CASSQGLADSYEQYF. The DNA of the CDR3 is TGCGCCAGCAGCCAGGGACTAGCCGATTCCTACGAGCAGTACTTC.

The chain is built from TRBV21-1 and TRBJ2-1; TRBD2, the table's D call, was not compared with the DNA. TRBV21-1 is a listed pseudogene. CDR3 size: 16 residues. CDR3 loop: CASSPSTSGGDYEQFF. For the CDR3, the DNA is TGTGCCAGCAGCCCTTCGACTAGCGGGGGGGATTATGAGCAGTTCTTC.